Listed below are T cell receptor beta chains from one sample, sequenced in a study of vaccination and CD4 T cells after COVID-19. These TCRs are of unknown antigen specificity. TCRdb re-derived calls from the PCR reads in MiXCR, one entry per CDR3 protein. The sample includes about 10,000 distinct CDR3 sequences, about 27% of them seen just once. The sample taken for sequencing was CD4+ T cells from blood, cultured in vitro. These receptors originate from a human donor in good health. Each CDR3 is given with its conserved first and last residue. Each record gives: clone size, J gene, V gene, D gene, CDR3 protein, CDR3 DNA. D genes are given only for firm matches. Only part of the rows carry a size: once, few, many, or a class if the clone is expanded.

abundance: NA; j_gene: TRBJ2-4; v_gene: TRBV29-1; d_gene: TRBD2; CDR3aa: CSVYGEGPIQYF; CDR3nt: TGCAGCGTATACGGGGAGGGGCCCATTCAGTACTTC
abundance: NA; j_gene: TRBJ2-7; v_gene: TRBV4-3; d_gene: TRBD2; CDR3aa: CASSRGTSYEQYF; CDR3nt: TGCGCCAGCAGCCGCGGGACTAGCTACGAGCAGTACTTC
abundance: once; j_gene: TRBJ2-1; v_gene: TRBV7-9; d_gene: NA; CDR3aa: CASSPRGQARYYNEQFF; CDR3nt: TGTGCCAGCAGCCCGCGTGGCCAGGCCCGCTACTACAATGAGCAGTTCTTC
abundance: NA; j_gene: TRBJ2-3; v_gene: TRBV29-1; d_gene: TRBD1; CDR3aa: CSVRQGAADTQYF; CDR3nt: TGCAGCGTCCGACAGGGGGCCGCAGATACGCAGTATTTT
abundance: NA; j_gene: TRBJ2-7; v_gene: TRBV11-2; d_gene: TRBD2; CDR3aa: CASSLASGLAGYEQYF; CDR3nt: TGTGCCAGCAGCTTAGCCTCGGGTCTAGCGGGCTACGAGCAGTACTTC
abundance: NA; j_gene: TRBJ1-1; v_gene: TRBV7-2; d_gene: NA; CDR3aa: CASSLTLTGGYSEAFF; CDR3nt: TGTGCCAGCAGCTTAACTTTGACCGGAGGCTATTCTGAAGCTTTCTTT
abundance: NA; j_gene: TRBJ2-3; v_gene: TRBV20-1; d_gene: TRBD2; CDR3aa: CGAYSGSSQYF; CDR3nt: TGCGGTGCTTATAGCGGGAGTTCGCAGTATTTT
abundance: medium-sized; j_gene: TRBJ1-5; v_gene: TRBV6-2/TRBV6-3; d_gene: NA; CDR3aa: CASTLSGGQPQHF; CDR3nt: TGTGCCAGCACCCTCTCGGGAGGCCAGCCCCAGCATTTT
abundance: few; j_gene: TRBJ2-2; v_gene: TRBV6-2/TRBV6-3; d_gene: TRBD2; CDR3aa: CASSRTSGRAATGELFF; CDR3nt: TGTGCCAGCAGCCGGACTAGCGGGAGGGCGGCCACCGGGGAGCTGTTTTTT
abundance: NA; j_gene: TRBJ2-1; v_gene: TRBV27; d_gene: NA; CDR3aa: CASSLSGWLSNEQFF; CDR3nt: TGTGCCAGCAGTTTATCGGGGTGGTTATCCAATGAGCAGTTCTTC
abundance: NA; j_gene: TRBJ2-3; v_gene: TRBV20-1; d_gene: NA; CDR3aa: CSAEGTADTQYF; CDR3nt: TGCAGTGCTGAGGGGACGGCAGATACGCAGTATTTT
abundance: NA; j_gene: TRBJ2-3; v_gene: TRBV6-5; d_gene: TRBD2; CDR3aa: CASSYSSYLAGDSRDTQYF; CDR3nt: TGTGCCAGCAGTTACTCGAGTTACTTAGCGGGAGATAGTAGAGATACGCAGTATTTT
abundance: NA; j_gene: TRBJ2-7; v_gene: TRBV19; d_gene: TRBD2; CDR3aa: CASSLGTSGSYEQYF; CDR3nt: TGTGCCAGTAGTCTTGGGACTAGCGGCTCCTACGAGCAGTACTTC
abundance: few; j_gene: TRBJ1-1; v_gene: TRBV20-1; d_gene: NA; CDR3aa: CSASPNGREAFF; CDR3nt: TGCAGTGCTAGCCCAAATGGGAGGGAAGCTTTCTTT
abundance: few; j_gene: TRBJ2-5; v_gene: TRBV11-1; d_gene: NA; CDR3aa: CASSLGPWEETQYF; CDR3nt: TGTGCCAGCAGCTTGGGGCCCTGGGAAGAGACCCAGTACTTC
abundance: few; j_gene: TRBJ1-5; v_gene: TRBV19; d_gene: TRBD1; CDR3aa: CASSPGQVVSNQPQHF; CDR3nt: TGTGCCAGTAGTCCGGGACAGGTTGTTAGCAATCAGCCCCAGCATTTT
abundance: NA; j_gene: TRBJ2-7; v_gene: TRBV6-1; d_gene: TRBD2; CDR3aa: CASTLDGLASSYEQYF; CDR3nt: TGTGCCAGCACCCTGGATGGACTAGCGTCCTCCTACGAGCAGTACTTC
abundance: few; j_gene: TRBJ2-7; v_gene: TRBV19; d_gene: NA; CDR3aa: CASSMRGSSYEQYF; CDR3nt: TGTGCCAGTAGTATGAGGGGGAGCTCCTACGAGCAGTACTTC